Listed below are T cell receptor beta chains from one sample, sequenced in a study of metastatic and nonmetastatic thyroid tumors. TCRdb re-called the PCR reads through MiXCR. The sample has tens of thousands of clones, less than 20% seen once; the top ten hold 20% to 25%. The sample taken for sequencing was blood. The receptors were sampled from a female donor with papillary thyroid cancer or a benign thyroid nodule (not recorded which). Some clones in this sample may be carry-over from other donors' samples. CDR3s include the opening cysteine and the closing phenylalanine or tryptophan. The order of the fields is CDR3 protein, CDR3 DNA, D gene, clone size, V gene, J gene. The D gene is left open where the match is weak. Each size is once, few or many counts, or a class when the clone is expanded.

CDR3: CSLNNLGQNTDTQYF
DNA: TGCAGTCTTAACAACTTGGGACAGAACACAGATACGCAGTATTTT
D: TRBD1
size: many
V: TRBV20-1
J: TRBJ2-3

CDR3: CASNQLAGGSYEQYF
DNA: TGTGCCAGCAACCAACTAGCGGGAGGCTCCTACGAGCAGTACTTC
D: TRBD2
size: medium-sized
V: TRBV28
J: TRBJ2-7

CDR3: CASSRRAGQPQHF
DNA: TGTGCCAGCAGTCGAAGGGCCGGTCAGCCCCAGCATTTT
D: -
size: many
V: TRBV28
J: TRBJ1-5

CDR3: CASSVASGRIYEQYF
DNA: TGTGCCAGCAGCGTAGCTAGCGGGAGAATCTACGAGCAGTACTTC
D: TRBD2
size: many
V: TRBV7-2
J: TRBJ2-7

CDR3: CASSLYGSPSEQYF
DNA: TGTGCCAGCAGCTTATACGGGAGCCCCAGCGAGCAGTACTTC
D: -
size: many
V: TRBV7-9
J: TRBJ2-7

CDR3: CASSEDQSRWDTQYF
DNA: TGTGCCAGCAGTGAAGATCAGAGTCGATGGGATACGCAGTATTTT
D: -
size: many
V: TRBV2
J: TRBJ2-3

CDR3: CASSDQGAYNEQFF
DNA: TGCGCCAGCAGTGATCAGGGTGCCTACAATGAGCAGTTCTTC
D: -
size: medium-sized
V: TRBV10-1
J: TRBJ2-1

CDR3: CASSYNSNQPQHF
DNA: TGTGCCAGTAGTTACAATAGCAATCAGCCCCAGCATTTT
D: -
size: many
V: TRBV19
J: TRBJ1-5

CDR3: CSARDRTSGYSYEQYF
DNA: TGCAGTGCTAGAGATCGGACTAGCGGATACTCCTACGAGCAGTACTTC
D: TRBD2
size: many
V: TRBV20-1
J: TRBJ2-7

CDR3: CASSYRPRRNSPLHF
DNA: TGTGCCAGCAGTTATCGGCCGAGGCGGAATTCACCCCTCCACTTT
D: -
size: medium-sized
V: TRBV6-5
J: TRBJ1-6